This record looks at one T cell receptor (beta chain) sequence and its context. This specimen comes from a study of blood T cell repertoires in COVID-19. Germline-derived CDR1 and CDR2 are SGHVS and FQNEAQ. The CDR3 covers 14 residues. The J segment lost 4 bases and the V segment lost 5 bases, leaving 6 bases of the junction unmatched. The protocol was immunoSEQ multiplex PCR, while the TCRdb copy is restricted to in-frame clones and leaves out a portion. The table records about 130,000 clones, approximately 74% of them present only once. This sequence was found in a woman aged 70-85 years with acute or convalescent COVID-19. Source material: peripheral blood. The J gene is TRBJ2-5, the V gene TRBV7-8; 8 nucleotides match TRBD2. As DNA, the CDR3 is TGTGCCAGCAGCATTAGCGGGGCCGGAGAGACCCAGTACTTC. Translated: CASSISGAGETQYF.